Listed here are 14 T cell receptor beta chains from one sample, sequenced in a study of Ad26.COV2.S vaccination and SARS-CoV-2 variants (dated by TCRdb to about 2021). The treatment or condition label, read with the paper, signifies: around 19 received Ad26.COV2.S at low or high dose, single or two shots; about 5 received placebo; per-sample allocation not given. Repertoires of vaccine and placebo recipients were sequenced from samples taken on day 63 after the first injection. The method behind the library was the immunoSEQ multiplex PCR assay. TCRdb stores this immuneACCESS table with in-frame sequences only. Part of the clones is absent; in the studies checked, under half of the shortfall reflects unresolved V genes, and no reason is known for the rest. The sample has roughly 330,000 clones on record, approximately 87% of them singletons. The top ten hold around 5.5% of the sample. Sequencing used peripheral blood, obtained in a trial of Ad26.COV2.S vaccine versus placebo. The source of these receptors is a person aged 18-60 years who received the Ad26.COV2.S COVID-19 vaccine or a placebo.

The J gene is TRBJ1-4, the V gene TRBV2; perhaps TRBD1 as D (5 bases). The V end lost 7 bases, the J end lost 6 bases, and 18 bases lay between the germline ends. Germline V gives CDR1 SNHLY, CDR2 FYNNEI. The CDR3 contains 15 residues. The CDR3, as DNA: TGTGCCAGCACTGAGGAGGGGCCCCGCGATGAAAAACTGTTTTTT. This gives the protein CASTEEGPRDEKLFF.

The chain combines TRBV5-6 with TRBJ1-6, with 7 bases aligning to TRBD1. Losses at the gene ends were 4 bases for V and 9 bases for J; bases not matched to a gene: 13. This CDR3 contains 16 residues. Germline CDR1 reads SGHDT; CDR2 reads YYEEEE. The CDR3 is CASSLTGAGCCSPLHF. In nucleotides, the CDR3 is TGTGCCAGCAGCCTTACAGGGGCCGGTTGTTGTTCACCCCTCCACTTT.

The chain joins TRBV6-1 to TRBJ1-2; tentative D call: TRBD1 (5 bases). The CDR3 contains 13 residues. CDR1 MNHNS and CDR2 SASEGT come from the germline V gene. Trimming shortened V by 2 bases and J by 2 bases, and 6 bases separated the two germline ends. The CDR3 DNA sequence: TGTGCCAGCAGTGAACGGGACAACTATGGCTACACCTTC. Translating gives CASSERDNYGYTF.

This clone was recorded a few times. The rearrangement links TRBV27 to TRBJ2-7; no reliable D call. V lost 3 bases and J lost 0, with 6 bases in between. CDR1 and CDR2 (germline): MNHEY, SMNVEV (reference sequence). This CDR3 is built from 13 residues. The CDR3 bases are TGTGCCAGCAGTTTTTCTTCCTCCTACGAGCAGTACTTC. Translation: CASSFSSSYEQYF.

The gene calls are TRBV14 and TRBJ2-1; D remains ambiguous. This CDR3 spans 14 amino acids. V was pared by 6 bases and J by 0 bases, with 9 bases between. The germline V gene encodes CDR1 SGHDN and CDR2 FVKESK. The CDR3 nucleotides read TGTGCCAGCAGTCCCTTGAGCTCCTACAATGAGCAGTTCTTC. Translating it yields CASSPLSSYNEQFF.

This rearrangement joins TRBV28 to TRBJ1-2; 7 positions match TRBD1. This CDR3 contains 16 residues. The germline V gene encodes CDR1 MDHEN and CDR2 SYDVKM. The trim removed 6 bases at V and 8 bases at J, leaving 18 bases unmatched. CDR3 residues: CASSPPGQLGAGGYTF. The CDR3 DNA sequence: TGTGCCAGCAGCCCCCCGGGACAGTTGGGGGCGGGGGGCTACACCTTC.

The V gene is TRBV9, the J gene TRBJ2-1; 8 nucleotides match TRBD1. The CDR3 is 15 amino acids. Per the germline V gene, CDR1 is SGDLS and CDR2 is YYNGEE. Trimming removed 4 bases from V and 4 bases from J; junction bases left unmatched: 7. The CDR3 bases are TGTGCCAGCAGCCCCCGGACAGGGACGTACAATGAGCAGTTCTTC. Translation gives CASSPRTGTYNEQFF.

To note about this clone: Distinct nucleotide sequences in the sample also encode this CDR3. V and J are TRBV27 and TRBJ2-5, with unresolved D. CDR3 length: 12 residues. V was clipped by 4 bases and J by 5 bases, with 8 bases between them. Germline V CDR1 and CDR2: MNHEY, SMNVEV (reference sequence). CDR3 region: CASSSREETQYF. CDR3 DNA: TGTGCCAGCAGTTCCAGAGAGGAGACCCAGTACTTC.

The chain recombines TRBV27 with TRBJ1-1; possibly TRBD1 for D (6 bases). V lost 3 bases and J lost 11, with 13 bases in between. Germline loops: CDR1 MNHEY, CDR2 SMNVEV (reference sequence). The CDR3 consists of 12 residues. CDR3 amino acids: CASSLWGQEAFF. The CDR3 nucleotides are TGTGCCAGCAGTTTGTGGGGGCAGGAGGCTTTCTTT.

CDR3 sequence: CASSYVTGPANVLTF. The DNA for the CDR3 is TGTGCCAGCAGTTACGTAACAGGCCCCGCCAACGTCCTGACTTTC. The chain has TRBV6-5 and TRBJ2-6; TRBD1 is a possible D gene (5 bases). The ends were cut back, 2 bases at V and 7 bases at J, with 12 bases in the middle. From germline, CDR1 is MNHEY and CDR2 SVGAGI. The CDR3 extends over 15 amino acids.

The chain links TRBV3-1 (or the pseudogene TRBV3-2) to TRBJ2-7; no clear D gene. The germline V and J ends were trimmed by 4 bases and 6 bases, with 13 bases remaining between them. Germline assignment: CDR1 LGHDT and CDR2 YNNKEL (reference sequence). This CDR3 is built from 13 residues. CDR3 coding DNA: TGTGCCAGCAGCCGCATGGACGGTGGCGAGCAGTACGTC. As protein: CASSRMDGGEQYV.

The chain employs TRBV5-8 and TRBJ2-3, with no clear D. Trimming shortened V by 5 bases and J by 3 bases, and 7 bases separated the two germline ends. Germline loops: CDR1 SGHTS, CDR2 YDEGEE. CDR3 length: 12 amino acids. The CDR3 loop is CASRFVTDTQYF. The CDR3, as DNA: TGTGCCAGCAGATTCGTTACAGATACGCAGTATTTT.

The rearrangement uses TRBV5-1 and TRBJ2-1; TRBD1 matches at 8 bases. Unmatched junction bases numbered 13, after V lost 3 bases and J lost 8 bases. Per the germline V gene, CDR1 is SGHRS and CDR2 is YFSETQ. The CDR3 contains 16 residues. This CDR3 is CASSYAGQGAFDEQFF. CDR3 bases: TGCGCCAGCAGCTACGCCGGGCAGGGGGCTTTCGATGAGCAGTTCTTC. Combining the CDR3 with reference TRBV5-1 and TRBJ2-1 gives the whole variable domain KAGVTQTPRYLIKTRGQQVTLSCSPISGHRSVSWYQQTPGQGLQFLFEYFSETQRNKGNFPGRFSGRQFSNSRSEMNVSTLELGDSALYLCASSYAGQGAFDEQFFGPGTRLTVL.

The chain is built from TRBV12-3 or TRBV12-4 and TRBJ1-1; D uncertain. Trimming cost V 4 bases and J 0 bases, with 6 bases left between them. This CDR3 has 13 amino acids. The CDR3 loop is CASSSAVNTEAFF. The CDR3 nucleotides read TGTGCCAGCAGTTCCGCAGTGAACACTGAAGCTTTCTTT.